This T cell receptor beta chain derives from a study of neoadjuvant nivolumab and ipilimumab in lung cancer. Study as a whole: Nivolumab 3 mg/kg was given days 1, 15 and 29, plus ipilimumab 1 mg/kg day 1 in combination. Overall study results and limits: TCR richness and clonality were higher in tumors than adjacent uninvolved lung. TCR receptors were sequenced in few samples.

With respect to this clone: Antigen: not known.

The CDR3 has 16 amino acids. From germline, CDR1 is MNHNS and CDR2 SASEGT. The V gene end was trimmed by 4 bases and the J gene end by 0 bases; junction bases not matched to a gene: 5. TCRdb's copy holds only in-frame clones and misses some; the assay was immunoSEQ multiplex PCR. The table records approximately 17,000 clones, roughly three quarters of them present only once. This clonotype originated in an adult with non-small cell lung cancer. J is TRBJ2-1 and V is TRBV6-1, with 8 bases that match TRBD1. The material sequenced was tumor tissue, taken after neoadjuvant nivolumab, alone or with ipilimumab, at or shortly before surgery. CDR3 sequence: CASSVQGGSSYNEQFF. DNA of the CDR3: TGTGCCAGCAGTGTACAGGGGGGAAGCTCCTACAATGAGCAGTTCTTC.